This T cell receptor (beta chain) was retrieved from a study of blood T cell repertoires in COVID-19. The germline V gene has CDR1 KGHDR and CDR2 SFDVKD. The CDR3 spans 14 residues. Trimming removed 2 bases from V and 7 bases from J, with 13 bases in between. Using immunoSEQ multiplex PCR, the repertoire was profiled, and TCRdb retains in-frame clones only, with some absent. Seen here are around 320,000 clones, approximately 85% observed once, and the top ten hold roughly 7%. The chain carries TRBV24-1 and TRBJ1-2; the D gene is possibly TRBD1 (6 bases). The receptor was derived from a human donor in a cohort sampled during active COVID-19. The sample was peripheral blood. The CDR3 sequence: CATSDWPRGSGYTF. The CDR3 region has the DNA TGTGCCACCAGTGATTGGCCCAGGGGTAGTGGCTACACCTTC.